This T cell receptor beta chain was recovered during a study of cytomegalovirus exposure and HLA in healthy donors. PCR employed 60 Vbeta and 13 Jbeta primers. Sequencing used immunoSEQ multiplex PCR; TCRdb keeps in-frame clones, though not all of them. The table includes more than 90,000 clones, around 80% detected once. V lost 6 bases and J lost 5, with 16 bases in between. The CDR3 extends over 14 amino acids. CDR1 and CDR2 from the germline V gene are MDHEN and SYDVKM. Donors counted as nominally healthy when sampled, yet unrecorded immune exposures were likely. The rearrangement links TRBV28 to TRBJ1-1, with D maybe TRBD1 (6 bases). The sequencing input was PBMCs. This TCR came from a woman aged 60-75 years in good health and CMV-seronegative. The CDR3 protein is CASRGTGGRTEAFF. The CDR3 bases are TGTGCCAGCAGGGGAACCGGGGGGCGGACTGAAGCTTTCTTT.